The source of this TCR beta chain is a study of T cells in localized non-small cell lung cancer (dated by TCRdb to about 2020). For the wider study: Comparing tumors with uninvolved tumor-adjacent lungs, the study looked at the T cell repertoires of 220 or so patients with early-stage NSCLC. The cohort was made up of 200 to 250 treatment-naive NSCLC patients whose localized lung tumors had been resected. A mean age of roughly 64 years was recorded for the NSCLC patients, of whom under 150 were male and about a hundred were female.

Concerning this clone itself: Its antigen remains unidentified. Per-nucleotide qualities are absent, and no much larger clonotype sits a single base away.

Uninvolved adjacent lung was sampled at least 2 cm away from the tumor margin, and two independent pathologists confirmed that the tissue had no atypia. At diagnosis, peripheral blood, uninvolved tumor-adjacent lung and tumor were collected and stored as a combination of fresh-frozen and FFPE material. The immunoSEQ Assay was used to sequence TCR beta CDR3 regions from DNA. Under the source paper's analysis protocol: To compute T cell density, TCR beta template counts were normalized to usable DNA, which was estimated by amplifying housekeeping genes. The preseqR package was used to estimate richness by extrapolating to 400,000 templates for PBMC samples and to 120,000 templates for tissue samples. Clonality was defined as one minus Pielou's evenness. Differential abundance testing on productive amino-acid clonotypes, with a minimum total count of 5 and an alpha of 0.1, was used to identify tissue-enriched TCRs. Repertoire overlap between compartments was quantified with the Jaccard Index and Morisita Overlap Index. GLIPH grouped TCR beta CDR3s together with public tetramer-defined viral CDR3s, and a viral motif had to include at least three viral sequences and show V-gene enrichment. TCRdb re-hosts the immuneACCESS table, in-frame sequences only. Its copies lack some clones; in the studies checked, an unresolved V gene accounts for under half of them, and the cause for the rest is not known. V and J calls plus clone size are reproduced from that table; the DNA served to infer D and trimming. This sample holds under 2,000 clones; about 33% were observed only once. More than 25% of the sample is taken by the ten largest.

The study at large found these results: Since the design was exploratory, TCR variables were selected using unadjusted p-values with no false-discovery rate correction. The highest T cell clonality was observed in uninvolved tumor-adjacent lung, where clonality exceeded that of tumor, suggesting that antigenic responses were more focused in uninvolved tumor-adjacent lung. Because multi-region sequencing of the tumors was not done, intratumor heterogeneity could not be ruled out. Of the top 100 tumor clones, a median of roughly 53 were detected in paired uninvolved adjacent lung; roughly 29 were also among that lung's top 100. Higher blood T cell density associated with longer overall survival, while higher adjacent-lung clonality associated with shorter survival.

There are 15 amino acids in the CDR3, from cysteine to phenylalanine inclusive. The sequence is cut down to CDR3 DNA, 45 bases in frame from base 1. V is cut by 5 bases and J by 4 bases, and the space between the germline ends is 18 bases. The germline V gene gives CDR1 as SGDLS and CDR2 as YYNGEE. Here the sequenced sample was normal lung tissue next to the tumor, taken before any cancer treatment. This sequence originates from an older female donor with stage I lung adenocarcinoma. Recombination joined TRBV9 with TRBJ1-2; possibly the D gene is TRBD1, per 5 matching bases. The nucleotide sequence reads TGTGCCAGCAGTGAGTTAGGGGCTCCCTCCTATGGCTACACCTTC. It specifies CASSELGAPSYGYTF.